Sequencing of this T cell receptor beta chain was carried out in a study of identical twins. Germline assignment: CDR1 SGHAT and CDR2 FQDESV (reference sequence). CDR3 length: 13 residues. V was pared by 8 bases and J by 6 bases, with 17 bases between. TCRdb analysed the 5' RACE reads with MiXCR anew, one entry per CDR3 protein. Found here are 500,000 or so distinct CDR3 sequences, more than 13% of them singletons; the top ten hold 0.98%. The same data also contributed to another study, on yellow fever vaccine responses in identical twins.

The material sequenced was CD4+ T cells sorted from blood. This receptor was identified in a young woman in good health. The chain joins TRBV11-1 to TRBJ2-7; D is unclear. CDR3 coding DNA: TGTGCCAGCTCCCCGAGTGCCACACTCGAGCAGTACTTC. Translated: CASSPSATLEQYF.